This TCR beta chain was identified in a study of blood T cell repertoires in COVID-19. In the study overall: Whether acute or convalescent, the COVID-19 samples came from the United States, Italy and Spain. PBMCs, B-cell-depleted T cells, or T cells provided the cDNA or gDNA that made up the material.

How the authors handled the data: Amplified reference gene primers provided the basis for estimating nucleated cell counts. Libraries were prepared by immunoSEQ multiplex PCR; TCRdb keeps only in-frame clonotypes and omits some of them. That table is the source of V, J and clone size, and D and trimming were worked out from the DNA. The table shows roughly 250,000 clones, with roughly 84% occurring only once. Germline V gene sequence: CDR1 DFQATT, CDR2 SNEGSKA (reference sequence). CDR3 length: 11 amino acids. Sequences were obtained from peripheral blood. This clonotype was obtained from a woman in her thirties or forties who had recovered from COVID-19. This rearrangement joins TRBV20-1 to TRBJ1-2; 9 bases are a match to TRBD1. CDR3 amino acids: CRARTGDGYTF. The CDR3 DNA sequence: TGCAGGGCAAGGACAGGGGATGGCTACACCTTC.